A selection of T cell receptor beta chains follows, all from one sample in a study of response to subunit inactivated influenza vaccine. TCRdb analysed the RT-PCR reads with MiXCR anew, one entry per CDR3 protein. The sample shows about 530,000 distinct CDR3 sequences, approximately 13% of them seen only once. The specimen comprised PBMCs from blood, sampled 40 to 50 days after vaccination. The receptors were sampled from a man aged 50 to 60 who received an inactivated influenza vaccine. Each CDR3 is given with its conserved first and last residue. Fields, in order: J gene, D gene, V gene, clone size, CDR3 DNA, CDR3 protein. A D gene is named only where the DNA matches it firmly. Clone size is shown for a subset of rows, as once, few, many or a class of expanded clone.

>TRBJ2-3|TRBD2|TRBV14|-
TGTGCCAGCAGCCAAGTGAGACTAGCGGTTACAGATACGCAGTATTTT
CASSQVRLAVTDTQYF
>TRBJ1-2|-|TRBV29-1|few
TGCAGCGTTAAAAAAACAGGGAGCTATGGCTACACCTTC
CSVKKTGSYGYTF
>TRBJ2-2|-|TRBV6-1|-
TGTGCCAGCACTAACATCTACACCGGGGAGCTGTTTTTT
CASTNIYTGELFF
>TRBJ2-1|TRBD2|TRBV7-9|few
TGTGCCAGCAGCTTAGACCCGGGACTAGCGGGAGGATATGAGCAGTTCTTC
CASSLDPGLAGGYEQFF
>TRBJ2-1|TRBD2|TRBV20-1|few
TGCAGTGCAGCACTAGCGGATCTCTACAATGAGCAGTTCTTC
CSAALADLYNEQFF
>TRBJ1-3|TRBD1|TRBV5-5|-
TGTGCCAGCAGCGACAGGGACTCTGGAAACACCATATATTTT
CASSDRDSGNTIYF
>TRBJ2-4|-|TRBV4-1|few
TGCGCCAGCAGCCCATACTGGGAGCGGGCCAAAAACATTCAGTACTTC
CASSPYWERAKNIQYF
>TRBJ2-5|-|TRBV20-1|few
TGCAGTGCTAGACCGGTGCGTCGGGGCGCAGAGACCCAGTACTTC
CSARPVRRGAETQYF
>TRBJ2-1|TRBD2|TRBV20-1|few
TGCTGTGCTAGAGATCCTAGCGGGAGGGTATACAATGAGCAGTTCTTC
CCARDPSGRVYNEQFF
>TRBJ1-6|TRBD1|TRBV2|once
TGTGCCAGCAGTACAGGGGCGCGGTCACCCCTCCACTTT
CASSTGARSPLHF
>TRBJ2-6|-|TRBV7-2|-
TGTGCCAGCAGTACAGGTGGCAGGGAGTCTGGGGCCAACGTCCTGACTTTC
CASSTGGRESGANVLTF
>TRBJ2-1|TRBD2|TRBV5-1|many
TGCGCCAGCAGCTTGGAATTTTGGGGGGGAGAGCAGTTCTTC
CASSLEFWGGEQFF
>TRBJ1-6|-|TRBV12-2|-
TGTGCAAGTCGCTTAGATCGTCGCCGCAGCTCCTATAATTCACCCCTCCACTTT
CASRLDRRRSSYNSPLHF
>TRBJ2-7|-|TRBV10-3|many
TGTGCCATCACTCCGGGGAGCTCCTACGAGCAGTACTTC
CAITPGSSYEQYF